This T cell receptor beta chain was sequenced for a study of cytomegalovirus exposure and HLA in healthy donors. The V and J ends lost 8 bases and 8 bases, in that order; junction bases with no gene match: 16. CDR1 is MNHNS and CDR2 is SASEGT in the germline V gene. This CDR3 comprises 15 residues. In the case of this clone: Its antigen is unidentified.

General study points: In a later analysis, HLA-associated beta chains showed higher expansion and lower generation probabilities than comparable chains. It was reported that the classifier diagnosed cytomegalovirus status with high specificity and sensitivity in both the original and validation cohorts. In all likelihood, a cluster of highly shared sequence variants was a sequencing artifact.

Amplification used 60 Vbeta primers and 13 Jbeta primers. Per the authors' pipeline: A later analysis tallied 75 million to 80 million unique TCR beta chains, roughly 11 million of them shared. TCRdb's table, derived via immunoSEQ multiplex PCR, lists solely in-frame clones and lacks some. The DNA was the basis for D and trimming; V, J and clone size are from that table. In the table there are 150,000 or so clones, 75% to 80% of which are singletons. Sequenced material: PBMCs. The V gene is TRBV6-1, the J gene TRBJ1-2; TRBD1 matches 8 bases. The origin of this receptor is a female donor in good health and CMV-seronegative. The CDR3 DNA reads as TGTGCCAGCGGGGGAGGACAGGGATCGTCGGGAGGCTACACCTTC. Its protein is CASGGGQGSSGGYTF.